This record looks at one TCR beta chain sequence and its context. Antigen unknown. The germline gives CDR1 DFQATT, CDR2 SNEGSKA (reference sequence). CDR3 length: 15 amino acids. The sample belongs to a study of T cells expressing NK-cell markers. Study details: Sorted CD3+CD56+NKG2C+, CD3+CD56+NKG2C- and CD3+CD56-NKG2C+ T cells supplied TCR beta repertoires. The eight sequenced donors comprised seven who were HCMV-seropositive and one who was seronegative. Overall study findings and caveats: Among CD8+ T cells from roughly six donors, dominant NKG2C+ clonotypes accounted for roughly 1.0-7.0%.

The cDNA for TCR beta came from 5'RACE template switching with UMIs. TCRdb reprocessed the 5' RACE reads; each CDR3 protein has one entry and no DNA is given. Its clone listing holds about 540,000 distinct CDR3 sequences. The clonotype comes from a man aged 18 to 35 in good health. The source material was blood T cells: a sorted CD56 or NKG2C T cell subset, CD4+ or CD8+ T cells, or bulk PBMC T cells (not recorded which). The rearrangement links TRBV20-1 to TRBJ2-3; absent DNA, TCRdb's TRBD2 call cannot be checked. CDR3 sequence reads: CSAEKPSGSTDTQYF.